This TCR beta chain was sequenced in a study of T cells in Graves' hyperthyroidism and ophthalmopathy (dated by TCRdb to the late 2010s). Background for the entire study: TCR V-J signatures able to tell the groups apart were searched for in a discovery cohort of 100 or so patients, of whom more than 40 had Graves' ophthalmopathy and some 60 had stable Graves' hyperthyroidism. Prospective prediction of ophthalmopathy was tested in an independent validation cohort of fewer than 20 hyperthyroidism patients and 17 patients who later progressed to ophthalmopathy. The roughly 90 discovery patients were divided at random into training and test sets in a 7:3 ratio. Thyroid tissue and blood T-cell repertoires from six Graves' hyperthyroidism patients were also compared in the study. Once sampling was done, hyperthyroidism patients were given methimazole at a starting dose of 30 mg daily, whereas ophthalmopathy patients were given high-dose intravenous methylprednisolone. The paper describes TCR Vbeta CDR3 sequencing of 140 or so peripheral blood samples, made up of around 41 ophthalmopathy patients, roughly 72 hyperthyroidism patients and roughly 17 progressor patients.

TCR beta CDR3 regions were amplified from RNA transcripts. The first round of RT-PCR for the TCR CDR3 was performed with the HTBI primer set and the Qiagen OneStep RT-PCR kit. A second multiplex PCR round built the libraries, followed by size selection and purification. The libraries were sequenced on an Illumina HiSeq2000 using paired-end 100 bp reads. Turning to the authors' computational methods: SOAPnuke was used to process the raw data, with reads discarded if the reads contained adapters or uncalled bases, had a mean Phred below 15, or lacked an exact constant-primer or identifier match. High-quality paired reads were merged with COPE v1.2.5, and unique nucleotide sequences were defined as clonotypes. MiTCR v1.1 was used to align clonotypes to the IMGT TRBV, TRBD and TRBJ reference segments. Only V-J combinations with frequency above 0.0001, covering approximately 99% of repertoires, were analysed. The TCS score was defined as F50 (clonal expansion) divided by E x V (chaos), with BLOSUM62-based TCRdist calculated between CDR3 peptides within each V-J. Welch's t-statistics and random forest reduced fewer than 550 V-J features to 10 to 15, which were used in a naive Bayes classifier (R e1071). The Morisita-Horn index was used to measure how similar the thyroid and blood repertoires were. The raw public data were reprocessed by TCRdb itself: fastp quality trimming at Q25, MiXCR clonotype calling, in-frame beta chains only. Entries that share a CDR3 protein sequence are merged under the most common genes and DNA. V and J calls and clone size were set by TCRdb, not the authors. The sample includes roughly 500,000 distinct CDR3 sequences, with 40% to 55% observed a single time. Jointly, the top ten make up 15% to 20% of the sample.

Exclusion was applied to patients with uncontrolled infections, other autoimmune diseases, pregnancy or lactation. Diagnoses were established on the basis of clinical symptoms, serum thyroxine and TRAb, thyroid ultrasound, and orbital computed tomography. Total RNA was extracted using Trizol reagent, and RNA quality was assessed on an Agilent 2100 Bioanalyzer. This clonotype was seen only a few times. This clone's antigen is unknown. Per-base qualities were not stored, and no clone one base away is much larger. Findings and caveats that apply to the study as a whole: Sample size was not statistically predetermined, and investigators were not blinded to group allocation. In cross-validation, a model built on a 13 V-J signature told ophthalmopathy apart from stable hyperthyroidism with just under 90% sensitivity and roughly 82% specificity, and in testing the same model reached 80%/75%. In validation, the model predicted progression to ophthalmopathy a median of roughly six months before onset, with approximately 71% sensitivity and around 76% specificity. Most expanded thyroid clonotypes (frequency above 0.001) were also detected in blood, suggesting blood repertoires may reflect thyroid immune responses.

Source material: peripheral blood or thyroid tissue (not recorded which). This clonotype originated in an adult woman with Graves' disease, either hyperthyroidism or ophthalmopathy (not recorded which).

The encoded CDR3 is CAIRRTGGDSGANVLTF. The nucleotides are TGTGCCATCAGACGTACAGGGGGGGACTCTGGGGCCAACGTCCTGACTTTC. The chain joins TRBV10-3 to TRBJ2-6, and the D gene may be TRBD1, 8 bases matching. Spanning cysteine to phenylalanine, the CDR3 consists of 17 amino acids. The only DNA kept is the CDR3, 51 bases in frame from the first base. CDR1 ENHRY and CDR2 SYGVKD were looked up in the germline V gene. V is pared back by 6 bases and J by 0 bases, with 15 bases lying between the germline termini.